The 11 T cell receptor beta chains presented below share a single source sample, sequenced in a study of identical twins. One entry per CDR3 protein results from TCRdb running MiXCR on the 5' RACE reads. The table records about 200,000 distinct CDR3 sequences, approximately 15% of them present only once. These data were likewise used in another study, on T cells expressing NK-cell markers.

Sample: CD8+ T cells sorted from blood. These receptor sequences come from a young woman in good health.

The V and J genes are TRBV11-3 and TRBJ2-3; D may be TRBD1 or TRBD2 (5 bases each). The CDR3 has 15 amino acids. V was shortened by 3 bases and J by 2 bases, with 12 bases between the two germline ends. Germline V gives CDR1 SGHNT, CDR2 YENEEA. This chain's CDR3 is CASSFWDRHTDTQYF. Written as DNA, the CDR3 is TGTGCCAGCAGCTTTTGGGACCGACACACAGATACGCAGTATTTT.

In this sample, this clonotype turned up a few times. This chain links TRBV7-2 with TRBJ2-5; 8 bases fit TRBD1. This CDR3 region has 14 residues. V trimming: 5 bases; J trimming: 5 bases; junction bases outside the gene matches: 7. Looked up from germline, CDR1 is SGHTA and CDR2 is FQGNSA. Here the CDR3 reads CASSRQGLGETQYF. DNA of the CDR3: TGTGCCAGCAGCCGACAGGGGTTAGGGGAGACCCAGTACTTC.

This clonotype was seen more than once but under ten times. The rearrangement links TRBV12-3 or TRBV12-4 to TRBJ2-3; the D gene is possibly TRBD2 (6 bases). V lost 7 bases, J lost 5 bases, and 19 bases lay in between. There are 15 residues in the CDR3. In DNA form, the CDR3 reads TGTGCCAGCACTCGCCTAGCGCGAGCGAAAGATACGCAGTATTTT. This sequence encodes CASTRLARAKDTQYF.

This clonotype occurred a few times. The rearrangement joins TRBV6-5 to TRBJ1-2, with a weak D call TRBD1 (5 bases). Looked up from germline, CDR1 is MNHEY and CDR2 is SVGAGI. The CDR3 consists of 12 residues. Trimming cost V 7 bases and J 4 bases, with 10 bases left between them. CDR3 loop: CASTADSYGYTF. The CDR3 DNA follows: TGTGCCAGCACCGCAGACAGCTATGGCTACACCTTC.

This rearrangement joins TRBV2 to TRBJ1-2; perhaps TRBD1 as D (5 bases). CDR3 length equals 13 residues. CDR1 and CDR2 from the germline V gene are SNHLY and FYNNEI. The germline V and J ends were trimmed by 8 bases and 7 bases, with 17 bases remaining between them. As DNA, the CDR3 is TGTGCCAGCCTGGGCCTGGGACCTGGTGGCTACACCTTC. Its protein is CASLGLGPGGYTF.

The rearrangement joins TRBV7-9 to TRBJ2-3; D perhaps matches TRBD2 (5 bases). The V end was cut by 3 bases, the J end by 3 bases, with 13 bases between. Germline CDR1 SEHNR, CDR2 FQNEAQ (reference sequence). This CDR3 region has 15 residues. CDR3 DNA sequence: TGTGCCAGCAGCTTTCAAGGAGGTACTACAGATACGCAGTATTTT. Protein product: CASSFQGGTTDTQYF.

The genes are TRBV4-3 and TRBJ2-7, with 12 nucleotides matching TRBD2. The CDR3 length is 14 residues. Germline trimming cut 1 base from V and 7 bases from J; bases unmatched to any gene: 2. In germline, CDR1 is LGHNA, CDR2 YSLEER. The CDR3 nucleotides read TGCGCCAGCAGCCAAGGACTAGCGGGGGATGAGCAGTACTTC. Its translation: CASSQGLAGDEQYF.

V and J are TRBV20-1 and TRBJ2-1; 7 positions match TRBD2. The J segment lost 9 bases and the V segment lost 1 base, leaving 12 bases of the junction unmatched. Germline lookup yields CDR1 DFQATT and CDR2 SNEGSKA (reference sequence). This CDR3 is 15 amino acids long. This CDR3 is CSARAGARGDTEQFF. DNA of the CDR3: TGCAGTGCTAGAGCCGGAGCCCGGGGGGATACTGAGCAGTTCTTC.

The rearrangement joins TRBV7-9 to TRBJ2-7; TRBD1 matches at 11 bases. Trimming cost V 4 bases and J 2 bases; bases outside gene matches: 7. Germline values: CDR1 SEHNR, CDR2 FQNEAQ (reference sequence). The CDR3 contains 16 residues. This chain's CDR3 is CASSSPPGQGAYEQYF. CDR3 bases: TGTGCCAGCAGCTCGCCCCCGGGACAGGGGGCCTACGAGCAGTACTTC.

This clonotype has ten or more counts. V and J are TRBV20-1 and TRBJ1-1; no clear D. The CDR3 has 13 amino acids. With 0 bases removed from V and 5 bases from J, the gap between germline ends came to 10 bases. Germline V CDR1 and CDR2: DFQATT, SNEGSKA (reference sequence). CDR3 sequence reads: CSARDGSPTEAFF. In DNA form, the CDR3 reads TGCAGTGCTAGAGATGGCAGCCCGACTGAAGCTTTCTTT.

This clonotype occurred a few times. The chain recombines TRBV13 with TRBJ2-5; 13 bases are shared with TRBD2. There are 15 residues in the CDR3. After removal of 4 bases from V and 7 bases from J, the junction contained 6 bases not matched to a gene. CDR1 is PRHDT, CDR2 FYEKMQ, per germline (reference sequence). The CDR3 loop is CASSSGLAGIGTQYF. The CDR3 DNA follows: TGTGCCAGCAGCTCGGGACTAGCGGGGATCGGGACCCAGTACTTC.